This T cell receptor beta chain was found in a study of technical replicates of blood from four donors. The assay was immunoSEQ multiplex PCR, and TCRdb's table has in-frame clones only and misses some. Here the sample spans 64,000 or so clones, around 87% being singletons. The CDR3 covers 16 residues. Germline CDR1 SGHAT, CDR2 FQNNGV. Trimming removed 5 bases from V and 0 bases from J, with 16 bases in between. What was sequenced was PBMCs. The gene calls are TRBV11-2 and TRBJ2-5; TRBD2 might be the D (7 bases). The source of this sequence is a human donor in good health. Some clones in this sample may be carry-over from other donors' samples. CDR3 in DNA: TGTGCCAGCAGCCCGGCCTGGGGGGGCCACCAAGAGACCCAGTACTTC. It translates to CASSPAWGGHQETQYF.